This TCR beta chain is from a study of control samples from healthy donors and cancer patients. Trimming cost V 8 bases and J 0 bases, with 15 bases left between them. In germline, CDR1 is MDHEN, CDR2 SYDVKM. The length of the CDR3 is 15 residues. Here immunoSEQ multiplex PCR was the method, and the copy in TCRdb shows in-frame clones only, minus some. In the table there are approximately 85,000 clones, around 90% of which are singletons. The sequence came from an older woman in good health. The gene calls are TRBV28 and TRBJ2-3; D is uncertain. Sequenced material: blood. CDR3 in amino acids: CASPPSAPSTDTQYF. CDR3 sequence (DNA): TGTGCCAGCCCTCCGTCGGCGCCGAGCACAGATACGCAGTATTTT. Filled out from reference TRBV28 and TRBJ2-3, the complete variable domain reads DVKVTQSSRYLVKRTGEKVFLECVQDMDHENMFWYRQDPGLGLRLIYFSYDVKMKEKGDIPEGYSVSREKKERFSLILESASTNQTSMYLCASPPSAPSTDTQYFGPGTRLTVL.